This record covers a single TCR beta chain. Its target is unknown. The entry originates in a study of cytomegalovirus exposure and HLA in healthy donors. V dropped 5 bases and J dropped 5; count of bases not matched to a gene: 7. The CDR3 consists of 14 residues. Germline values: CDR1 SEHNR, CDR2 FQNEAQ (reference sequence). Study-level points and caveats: Presence/absence analyses assumed roughly uniform sequencing depth across donors, which may not hold. Fewer than 20,000 TCR beta sequences were associated with HLA alleles at 0.05 false discovery rate in a later analysis. V- and J-gene trimming in TCR beta was tied to a missense DCLRE1C variant by an analysis performed later. The authors reported that TCR beta sequences could predict HLA-A and HLA-B alleles. These predictions were accurate for most subjects in the first cohort.

The PCR ran on 60 Vbeta and 13 Jbeta primers. The assay was immunoSEQ multiplex PCR, and TCRdb's table has in-frame clones only and misses some. This table holds under 200,000 clones, roughly 80% found once. This clonotype was obtained from a man under 40 in good health and CMV-seropositive. The chain combines TRBV7-9 with TRBJ1-1; 8 bases line up with TRBD1. Sequencing was done on a sample of PBMCs. This CDR3 is CASSLTGVGTEAFF. The CDR3 nucleotides are TGTGCCAGCAGCCTGACAGGGGTTGGGACTGAAGCTTTCTTT.